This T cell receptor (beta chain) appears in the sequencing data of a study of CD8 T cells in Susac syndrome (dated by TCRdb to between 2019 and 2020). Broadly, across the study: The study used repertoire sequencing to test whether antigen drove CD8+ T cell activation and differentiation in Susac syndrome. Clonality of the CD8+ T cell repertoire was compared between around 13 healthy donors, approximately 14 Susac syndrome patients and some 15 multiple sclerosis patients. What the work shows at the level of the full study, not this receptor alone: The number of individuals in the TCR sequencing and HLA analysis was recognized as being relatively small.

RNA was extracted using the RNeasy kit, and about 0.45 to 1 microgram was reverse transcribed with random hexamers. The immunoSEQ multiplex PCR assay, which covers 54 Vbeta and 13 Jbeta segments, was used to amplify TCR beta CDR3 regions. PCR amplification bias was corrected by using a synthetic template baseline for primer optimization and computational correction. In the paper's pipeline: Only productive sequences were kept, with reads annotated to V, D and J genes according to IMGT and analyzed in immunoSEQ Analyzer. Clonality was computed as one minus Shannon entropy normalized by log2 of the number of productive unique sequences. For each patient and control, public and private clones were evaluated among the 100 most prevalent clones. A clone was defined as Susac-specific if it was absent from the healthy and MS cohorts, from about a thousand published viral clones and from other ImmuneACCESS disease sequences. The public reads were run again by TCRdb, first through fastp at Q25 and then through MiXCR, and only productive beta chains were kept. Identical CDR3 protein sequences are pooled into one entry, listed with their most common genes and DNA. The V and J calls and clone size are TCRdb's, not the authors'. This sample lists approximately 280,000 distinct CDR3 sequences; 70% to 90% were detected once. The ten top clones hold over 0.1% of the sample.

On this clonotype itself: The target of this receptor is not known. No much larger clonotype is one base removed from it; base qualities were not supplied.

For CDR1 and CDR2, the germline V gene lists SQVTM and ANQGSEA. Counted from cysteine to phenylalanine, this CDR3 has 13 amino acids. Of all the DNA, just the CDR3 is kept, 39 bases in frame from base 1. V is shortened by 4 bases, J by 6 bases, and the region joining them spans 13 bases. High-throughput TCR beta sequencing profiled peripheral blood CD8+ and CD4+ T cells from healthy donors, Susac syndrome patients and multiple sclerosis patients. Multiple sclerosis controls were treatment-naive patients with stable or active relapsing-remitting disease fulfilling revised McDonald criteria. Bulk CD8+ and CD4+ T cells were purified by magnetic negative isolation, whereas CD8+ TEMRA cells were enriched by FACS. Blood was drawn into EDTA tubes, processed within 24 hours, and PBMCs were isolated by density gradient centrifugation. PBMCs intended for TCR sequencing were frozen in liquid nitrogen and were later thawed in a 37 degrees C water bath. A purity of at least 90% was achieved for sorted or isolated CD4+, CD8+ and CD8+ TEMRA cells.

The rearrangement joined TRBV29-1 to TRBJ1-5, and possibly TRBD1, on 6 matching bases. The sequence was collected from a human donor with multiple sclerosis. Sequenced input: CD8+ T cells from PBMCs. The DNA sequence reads TGCAGCGTTGCGAGGGGAGGGGGTCAGCCCCAGCATTTT. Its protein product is CSVARGGGQPQHF. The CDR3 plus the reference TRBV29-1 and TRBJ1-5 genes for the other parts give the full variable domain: SAVISQKPSRDICQRGTSLTIQCQVDSQVTMMFWYRQQPGQSLTLIATANQGSEATYESGFVIDKFPISRPNLTFSTLTVSNMSPEDSSIYLCSVARGGGQPQHFGDGTRLSIL.